Each of the 27 T cell receptor beta chains below was sequenced from the same sample in a study of CD4 and CD8 cells across lung adenocarcinoma regions. TCRdb reprocessed the PCR reads via MiXCR and lists one record per CDR3 protein. Of about 25,000 distinct CDR3 sequences in the sample, around 50% were seen once. What was sequenced was CD8+ T cells from the center of a lung tumor. The receptors originated from a male donor with lung adenocarcinoma. The CD4 and CD8 labels of this study may be unreliable.

As for this clonotype: Its ends do not fully match the called genes, so a read error is possible. This sequence joins TRBV7-6 and TRBJ2-5, with a possible D match to TRBD2 (6 bases). The J call may be in error: the DNA end matches TRBJ2-3 better. CDR1 and CDR2 from the germline V gene are SGHVS and FNYEAQ. The CDR3 has 14 residues. CDR3 residues: CAGSLAYSGETQYF. In DNA form, the CDR3 reads TGTGCCGGCAGCTTGGCTTACTCGGGAGAGACCCAGTATTTT.

The chain is built from TRBV6-1 and TRBJ2-2; D remains unclear. Trimming left V 6 bases short and J 2 bases short, with 7 bases between. There are 13 residues in the CDR3. Germline-derived CDR1 and CDR2 are MNHNS and SASEGT. DNA of the CDR3: TGTGCCAGCAGCGAGGATAACACCGGGGAGCTGTTTTTT. Encoded protein: CASSEDNTGELFF.

Comment on this clonotype: A read error may produce the germline difference seen at one junction end. The V call is TRBV12-3 or TRBV12-4, the J call TRBJ2-3; D could derive from TRBD1 or TRBD2 (6 bases each). This CDR3 is 15 amino acids long. The CDR3 region is CARGFGGRVPETQYF. Written as DNA, the CDR3 is TGTGCCAGGGGTTTCGGGGGCCGTGTCCCAGAGACGCAGTATTTT.

This clonotype appeared many times. The chain couples TRBV6-1 to TRBJ1-6, with unresolved D. Germline V gives CDR1 MNHNS, CDR2 SASEGT. Trimming left V 10 bases short and J 0 bases short, with 10 bases between. The CDR3 contains 14 residues. The CDR3 DNA reads as TGTGCCACCACCTCGAGCTCCTATAATTCACCCCTCCACTTT. Translating gives CATTSSSYNSPLHF.

The chain recombines TRBV27 with TRBJ2-2; the match to TRBD1 covers 7 bases. Germline lookup yields CDR1 MNHEY and CDR2 SMNVEV (reference sequence). V shed 6 bases and J 0 bases; nucleotides not matched to a gene: 10. This CDR3 is 17 amino acids long. The CDR3 spells CASSLRTGESNTGELFF. CDR3 sequence (DNA): TGTGCCAGCAGCCTCCGGACAGGTGAATCGAACACCGGGGAGCTGTTTTTT.

J is TRBJ1-2 and V is TRBV7-2; TRBD1 matches 11 bases. The V and J ends lost 1 base and 4 bases, in that order; junction bases with no gene match: 2. The CDR3 has 15 residues. CDR1 is SGHTA and CDR2 is FQGNSA in the germline V gene. The CDR3 DNA is TGTGCCAGCAGCTTAGGGGGACAGGGGGGCTATGGCTACACCTTC. It translates to CASSLGGQGGYGYTF.

About this clonotype: Sequence at one end of the junction differs from germline and may be a read error. The V call is TRBV6-5, the J call TRBJ2-1; 7 nucleotides align to TRBD1. The CDR3 is made up of 12 amino acids. From germline, CDR1 is MNHEY and CDR2 SVGAGI. CDR3 nucleotides: TGTGCCAGCAGTTACTCCGGGACAGCGCAGTATTTC. Protein product: CASSYSGTAQYF.

A remark on this clonotype: The junction departs from germline at one end; a sequencing error may be responsible. This chain joins TRBV10-2 and TRBJ2-4, with a possible D match to TRBD2 (6 bases). The CDR3 is 13 residues long. Germline V gene data show CDR1 as WSHSY and CDR2 as SAAADI. The CDR3 nucleotides read TGCGCCACGGGGCTGGGAGGCAAAAACATTCAGTATTTC. Translating gives CATGLGGKNIQYF.

Of note for this clonotype: A much larger clone is a single base away; this may be a read error. J is TRBJ2-1 and V is TRBV27; D is perhaps TRBD1 or TRBD2 (5 bases each). Germline V gives CDR1 MNHEY, CDR2 SMNVEV (reference sequence). This CDR3 is built from 15 residues. V lost 2 bases and J 13 bases, leaving 21 bases between the germline ends. The CDR3 loop reads CASSLRTPGAETQFF. The CDR3 nucleotides are TGTGCCAGCAGTTTACGGACCCCCGGGGCGGAGACCCAGTTCTTC.

The V call is TRBV5-1, the J call TRBJ2-3, with 10 bases matching TRBD1. The CDR3 is 17 residues long. V lost 1 base, J lost 6 bases, and 11 bases stayed unmatched. CDR1 and CDR2 from the germline V gene are SGHRS and YFSETQ. CDR3 in DNA: TGCGCCAGCAGCTTGCCCCGACAGGGGGCGGGTGGGGATACGCAGTATTTT. Translation gives CASSLPRQGAGGDTQYF.

This clonotype has only a few counts. The V gene is TRBV6-1, the J gene TRBJ1-6; 8 bases are a match to TRBD1. V shed 5 bases, J shed 1 base, and the junction held 13 bases outside the gene matches. The length of the CDR3 is 19 residues. CDR1 is MNHNS, CDR2 SASEGT, per germline. The DNA for the CDR3 is TGTGCCAGCAGTCGGAACACAGGGGGTCTTAAGTCCTATAATTCACCCCTCCACTTT. It translates to CASSRNTGGLKSYNSPLHF.

This clonotype showed up just a few times. The chain links TRBV6-5 to TRBJ2-5; D is undetermined. The assigned J gene may be wrong: the sequence end matches TRBJ2-7 better. CDR1 is MNHEY and CDR2 is SVGAGI in the germline V gene. The CDR3 sequence is 14 residues long. The DNA of the CDR3 is TGTGCCAGCAGATTAGGGTACCCTCCGGGCGAGCAGTACTTC. This translates into CASRLGYPPGEQYF.

This clonotype was picked up many times. The rearrangement joins TRBV27 to TRBJ2-5; perhaps D is TRBD1 or TRBD2 (5 bases each). Trimming took off 6 bases at V and 5 bases at J, with 16 bases between the two ends. Germline CDR1 reads MNHEY; CDR2 reads SMNVEV (reference sequence). CDR3 length: 14 residues. CDR3 amino acids: CASSPNWGSETQYF. DNA for the CDR3: TGTGCCAGCAGCCCGAATTGGGGGAGCGAGACCCAGTACTTC.

The V gene is TRBV4-1, the J gene TRBJ1-6, with TRBD1 as a possible D gene (5 bases). The CDR3 is 17 residues long. The V end was cut by 0 bases, the J end by 0 bases, with 9 bases between. Germline CDR1 and CDR2: MGHRA and YSYEKL. CDR3 residues: CASSQDRGRSYNSPLHF. CDR3 DNA sequence: TGCGCCAGCAGCCAAGATCGGGGACGCTCCTATAATTCACCCCTCCACTTT.

On this clonotype itself: An end of the junction does not agree with germline; a read error may underlie this. The chain recombines TRBV6-1 with TRBJ2-4; TRBD2 might be the D (6 bases). The germline gives CDR1 MNHNS, CDR2 SASEGT. The CDR3 runs 15 residues. CDR3: CASCSGSGAKNIQYF. The CDR3 nucleotides read TGTGCCAGTTGCTCGGGTAGCGGAGCCAAAAATATTCAGTACTTT.

As regards this clonotype: Sequence at one end of the junction differs from germline and may be a read error. In DNA form, the CDR3 reads TGTGCCAGCACCCTGGACCGGTGTGCCACAGATACGCAGTATTTC. Encoded protein: CASTLDRCATDTQYF. The chain employs TRBV27 and TRBJ2-3; no clear D. Germline V lookup: CDR1 MNHEY, CDR2 SMNVEV (reference sequence). This CDR3 comprises 15 residues.

In the case of this clonotype: At one end, the junction sequence differs from germline, possibly due to a read error. The V gene is TRBV10-2, the J gene TRBJ2-3; 7 bases line up with TRBD1. The germline CDR1 and CDR2 sequences are WSHSY and SAAADI. The CDR3 sequence is 14 residues long. CDR3 sequence (DNA): TGCGGCAGCAGGGGGAGATGGCCCACAGATACGCAGTACTTT. It yields the protein CGSRGRWPTDTQYF.

This clonotype was seen only a few times. V and J are TRBV6-1 and TRBJ2-1, with 7 bases matching TRBD1. The length of the CDR3 is 15 residues. Looked up from germline, CDR1 is MNHNS and CDR2 is SASEGT. V lost 6 bases and J lost 5; bases outside the gene matches: 10. The CDR3 DNA reads as TGTGCCAGCAGCCTCACAGGGGTCATGAACAATGAGCAGTTCTTC. This encodes CASSLTGVMNNEQFF.

The chain links TRBV6-1 to TRBJ1-2; D not resolved. The ends were cut back, 8 bases at V and 8 bases at J, with 18 bases in the middle. From germline, CDR1 is MNHNS and CDR2 SASEGT. CDR3 length: 13 amino acids. CDR3 loop: CASEGRQRQGYTF. The CDR3 DNA follows: TGTGCCAGCGAGGGCAGGCAAAGGCAAGGCTACACCTTC.

As regards this clonotype: A junction boundary mismatches the germline segment, possibly from a read error. In DNA form, the CDR3 reads TGCCCCGGCACGTGTCGGTGGGCCAAAAACATGCAGTATTTC. It codes for CPGTCRWAKNMQYF. The chain employs TRBV7-2 and TRBJ2-4; D unclear. Germline-derived CDR1 and CDR2 are SGHTA and FQGNSA. The CDR3 runs to 14 residues.

J is TRBJ2-1 and V is TRBV6-1; D unresolved. TRBJ2-5 matches the DNA end more closely, so the J call is doubtful. Germline V gene lookup returns CDR1 MNHNS and CDR2 SASEGT. This CDR3 comprises 13 residues. The CDR3 coding sequence is TGTGCCAGCAGTGATTTAGGGCAAGAGACCCAGTACTTC. This sequence encodes CASSDLGQETQYF.

The CDR3 loop is CASSQDLPDGTAQETQYF. The DNA for the CDR3 is TGCGCCAGCAGCCAAGATCTTCCCGACGGGACGGCGCAAGAGACCCAGTACTTC. The V call is TRBV4-1, the J call TRBJ2-5; D possibly matches TRBD1 or TRBD2 (5 bases each). This CDR3 has 18 residues. Germline V gives CDR1 MGHRA, CDR2 YSYEKL. Trimming removed 0 bases from V and 2 bases from J, with 19 bases in between.

This clonotype was detected ten times or more. The gene calls are TRBV12-3 or TRBV12-4 and TRBJ2-3, with D perhaps matching TRBD2 (5 bases). The V and J ends lost 1 base and 6 bases respectively, with 17 bases between them. CDR3 size: 16 residues. Written as DNA, the CDR3 is TGTGCCAGCAGTTTAGGAGCAGCGGCTAAAAGGGATACGCAGTATTTT. As protein: CASSLGAAAKRDTQYF.

V is TRBV6-4 and J is TRBJ2-2, with 7 bases that match TRBD1. With 2 bases clipped from V and 4 bases from J, the junction kept 1 base outside the gene matches. The CDR3 has 14 residues. Germline V gene data show CDR1 as MRHNA and CDR2 as SNTAGT. CDR3 amino acids: CASSDKGATGELFF. The DNA for the CDR3 is TGTGCCAGCAGTGACAAGGGGGCCACCGGGGAGCTGTTTTTT.

The chain recombines TRBV28 with TRBJ2-2; 7 bases fit TRBD2. CDR3 length: 12 amino acids. The germline gives CDR1 MDHEN, CDR2 SYDVKM. V was pared by 9 bases and J by 7 bases, with 5 bases of the junction left unmatched. CDR3 sequence reads: CASRLAGGELFF. DNA for the CDR3: TGTGCCAGTAGACTAGCAGGCGGGGAGCTGTTTTTT. Together with reference TRBV28 and TRBJ2-2, the CDR3 gives the full variable domain: DVKVTQSSRYLVKRTGEKVFLECVQDMDHENMFWYRQDPGLGLRLIYFSYDVKMKEKGDIPEGYSVSREKKERFSLILESASTNQTSMYLCASRLAGGELFFGEGSRLTVL.

As regards this clonotype: Its ends do not fully match the called genes, so a read error is possible. This chain joins TRBV7-2 and TRBJ2-3, with D uncertain. Germline V gene sequence: CDR1 SGHTA, CDR2 FQGNSA. The CDR3 sequence is 15 residues long. Here the CDR3 reads CASSLVSGDTETQYF. The CDR3 DNA is TGTGCCAGCAGCTTAGTATCGGGTGACACAGAGACGCAGTATTTC.

This chain joins TRBV6-1 and TRBJ2-3, with 9 bases fitting TRBD2. The end of the DNA is better explained by TRBJ2-7, so the J call may be wrong. Germline V CDR1 and CDR2: MNHNS, SASEGT. The CDR3 length is 16 residues. The CDR3 DNA follows: TGTGCGAGCCGCGATGCGGGGGGGGGCGACCCAGATACGCAGTACTTC. This codes for CASRDAGGGDPDTQYF.